This TCR beta chain was sequenced for a study of shared clonotypes between healthy human individuals. TCRdb's copy holds only in-frame clones and misses some; the assay was immunoSEQ multiplex PCR. The data show 650,000 to 700,000 clones, roughly 91% seen once. Trimming removed 4 bases from V and 0 bases from J, with 9 bases in between. Germline assignment: CDR1 SQVTM and CDR2 ANQGSEA. This CDR3 has 14 residues. Sequenced material: memory CD8+ T cells from PBMCs. Subset meaning: CD45RO+ cells pooled with CCR7-negative TemRA cells. The origin of this receptor is a man younger than 35 in good health. Some clones in this sample may be carry-over from other donors' samples. This sequence joins TRBV29-1 and TRBJ1-4, with D hard to call. The CDR3 region has the DNA TGCAGCGTTGCAGATTTTGCAACTAATGAAAAACTGTTTTTT. As protein: CSVADFATNEKLFF.